The T cell receptor (beta chain) under discussion was sequenced for a study of response to subunit inactivated influenza vaccine. General study results and limits: New T cells are recruited in small numbers by each seasonal influenza vaccination, according to the authors' suggestion.

The V gene's germline CDR1 is SGHVS and CDR2 FQNEAQ. V lost 0 bases and J 5 bases, leaving 10 bases between the germline ends. This CDR3 is built from 14 residues. The table lists this clonotype with a few counts. The antigen is unknown. Each CDR3 protein is one row after TCRdb ran MiXCR on the RT-PCR reads. The sample lists roughly 790,000 distinct CDR3 sequences, around 20% occurring once. This receptor was identified in a man aged 50-59 years who received an inactivated influenza vaccine. J is TRBJ1-2 and V is TRBV7-8; D gene uncertain. Specimen: PBMCs from blood, collected more than 4 days after vaccination. DNA for the CDR3: TGTGCCAGCAGCTTAGCGCGTCAAGGGTATGGCTACACCTTC. It codes for CASSLARQGYGYTF.